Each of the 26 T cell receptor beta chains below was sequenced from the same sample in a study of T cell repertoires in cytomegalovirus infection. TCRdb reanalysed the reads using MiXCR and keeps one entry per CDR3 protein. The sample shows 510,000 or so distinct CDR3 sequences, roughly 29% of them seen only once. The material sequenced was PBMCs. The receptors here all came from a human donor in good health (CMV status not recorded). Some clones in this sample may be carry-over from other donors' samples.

CDR3 nucleotide sequence: TGTGCCAGCAGCGTCGACAGAGACTCCTACAATGAGCAGTTCTTC. This sequence encodes CASSVDRDSYNEQFF. The chain joins TRBV7-2 to TRBJ2-1; D is perhaps TRBD1 (5 bases). V lost 5 bases and J 0 bases, leaving 11 bases between the germline ends. Germline V CDR1 and CDR2: SGHTA, FQGNSA. The CDR3 has 15 amino acids. Full variable domain (remainder filled in from reference TRBV7-2 and TRBJ2-1): GAGVSQSPSNKVTEKGKDVELRCDPISGHTALYWYRQSLGQGLEFLIYFQGNSAPDKSGLPSDRFSAERTGGSVSTLTIQRTQQEDSAVYLCASSVDRDSYNEQFFGPGTRLTVL.

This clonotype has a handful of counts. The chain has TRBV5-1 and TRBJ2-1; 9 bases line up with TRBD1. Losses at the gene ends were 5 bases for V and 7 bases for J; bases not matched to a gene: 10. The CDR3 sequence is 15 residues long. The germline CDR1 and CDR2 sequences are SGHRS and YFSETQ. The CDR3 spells CASSFGGTGINEQFF. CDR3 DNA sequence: TGCGCCAGCAGTTTTGGTGGGACAGGGATTAATGAGCAGTTCTTC.

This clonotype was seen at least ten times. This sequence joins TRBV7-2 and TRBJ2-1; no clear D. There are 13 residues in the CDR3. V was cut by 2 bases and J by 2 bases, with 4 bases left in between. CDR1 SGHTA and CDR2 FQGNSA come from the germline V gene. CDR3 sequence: CASSLQAYNEQFF. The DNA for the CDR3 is TGTGCCAGCAGCTTACAGGCCTACAATGAGCAGTTCTTC.

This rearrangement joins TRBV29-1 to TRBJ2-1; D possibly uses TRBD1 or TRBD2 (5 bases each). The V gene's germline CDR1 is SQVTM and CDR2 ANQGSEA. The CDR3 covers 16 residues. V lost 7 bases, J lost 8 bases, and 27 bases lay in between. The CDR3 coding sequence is TGCAGCGGAAAACGGCCCTTAGTGGGGACGGGGTATGAGCAGTTCTTC. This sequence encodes CSGKRPLVGTGYEQFF.

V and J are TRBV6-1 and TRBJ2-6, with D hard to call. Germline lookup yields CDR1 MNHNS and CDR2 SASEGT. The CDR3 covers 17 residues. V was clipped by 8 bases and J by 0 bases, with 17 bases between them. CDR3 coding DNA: TGTGCCAGCCAACGGTTTCTTTCGGTCTCTGGGGCCAACGTCCTGACTTTC. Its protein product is CASQRFLSVSGANVLTF.

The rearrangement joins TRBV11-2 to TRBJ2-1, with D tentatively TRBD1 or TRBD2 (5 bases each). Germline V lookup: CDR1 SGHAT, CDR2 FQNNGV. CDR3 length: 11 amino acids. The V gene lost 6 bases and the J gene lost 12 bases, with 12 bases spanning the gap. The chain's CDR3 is CASRRGELQFF. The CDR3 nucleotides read TGTGCCAGCAGAAGAGGGGAGCTGCAGTTCTTC.

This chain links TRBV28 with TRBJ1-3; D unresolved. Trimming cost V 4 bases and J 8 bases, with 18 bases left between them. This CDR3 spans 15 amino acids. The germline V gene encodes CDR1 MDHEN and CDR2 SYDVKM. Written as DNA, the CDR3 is TGTGCCAGCAGTTCCGCGGGCGGGCTGATATACACCATATATTTT. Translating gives CASSSAGGLIYTIYF. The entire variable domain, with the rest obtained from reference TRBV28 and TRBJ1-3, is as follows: DVKVTQSSRYLVKRTGEKVFLECVQDMDHENMFWYRQDPGLGLRLIYFSYDVKMKEKGDIPEGYSVSREKKERFSLILESASTNQTSMYLCASSSAGGLIYTIYFGEGSWLTVV.

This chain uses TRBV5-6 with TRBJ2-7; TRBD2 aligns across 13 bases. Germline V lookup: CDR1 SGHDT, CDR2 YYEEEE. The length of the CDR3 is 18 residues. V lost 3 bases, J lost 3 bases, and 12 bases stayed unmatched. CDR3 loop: CASSSQLAGGLENYEQYV. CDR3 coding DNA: TGTGCCAGCAGCTCTCAACTAGCGGGAGGGCTGGAGAACTACGAGCAGTACGTC.

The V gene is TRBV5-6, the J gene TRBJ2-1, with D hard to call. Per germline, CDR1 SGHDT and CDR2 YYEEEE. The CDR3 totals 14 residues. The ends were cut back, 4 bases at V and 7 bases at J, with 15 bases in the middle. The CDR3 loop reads CASSPTFSLNEQFF. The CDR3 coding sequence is TGTGCCAGCAGCCCAACTTTCTCCCTTAATGAGCAGTTCTTC.

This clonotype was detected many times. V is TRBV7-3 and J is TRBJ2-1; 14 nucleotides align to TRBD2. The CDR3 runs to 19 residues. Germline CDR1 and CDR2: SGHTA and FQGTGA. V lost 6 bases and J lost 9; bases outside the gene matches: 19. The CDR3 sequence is CASSPRLAGGSSTPSEQFF. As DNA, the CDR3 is TGTGCCAGCAGTCCTAGACTAGCGGGAGGGTCCTCGACCCCTAGTGAGCAGTTCTTC.

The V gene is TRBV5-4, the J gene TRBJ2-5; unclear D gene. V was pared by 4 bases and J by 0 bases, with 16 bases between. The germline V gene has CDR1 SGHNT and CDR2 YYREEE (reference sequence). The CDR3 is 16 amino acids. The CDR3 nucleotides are TGTGCCAGCAGCCAAGCCCCGAGCCTAGACCAAGAGACCCAGTACTTC. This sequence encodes CASSQAPSLDQETQYF.

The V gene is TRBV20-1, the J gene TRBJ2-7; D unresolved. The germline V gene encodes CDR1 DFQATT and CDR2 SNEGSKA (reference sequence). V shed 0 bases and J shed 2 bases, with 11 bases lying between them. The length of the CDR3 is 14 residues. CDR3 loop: CSARDHHFPYEQYF. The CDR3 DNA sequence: TGCAGTGCTAGAGATCATCACTTCCCCTACGAGCAGTACTTC.

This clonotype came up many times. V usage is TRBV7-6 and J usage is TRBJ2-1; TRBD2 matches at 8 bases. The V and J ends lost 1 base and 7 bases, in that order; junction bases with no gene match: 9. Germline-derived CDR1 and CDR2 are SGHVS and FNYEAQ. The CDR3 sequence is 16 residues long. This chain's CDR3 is CASSLGAGRASNEQFF. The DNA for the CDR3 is TGTGCCAGCAGCTTAGGTGCCGGGAGGGCCTCGAATGAGCAGTTCTTC.

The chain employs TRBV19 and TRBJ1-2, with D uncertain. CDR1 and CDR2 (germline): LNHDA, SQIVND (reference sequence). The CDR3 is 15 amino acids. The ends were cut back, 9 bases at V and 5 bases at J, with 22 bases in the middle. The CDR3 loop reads CASQATVAAAYGYTF. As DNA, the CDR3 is TGTGCCAGCCAAGCGACGGTGGCGGCTGCGTATGGCTACACCTTC. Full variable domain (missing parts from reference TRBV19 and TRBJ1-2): DGGITQSPKYLFRKEGQNVTLSCEQNLNHDAMYWYRQDPGQGLRLIYYSQIVNDFQKGDIAEGYSVSREKKESFPLTVTSAQKNPTAFYLCASQATVAAAYGYTFGSGTRLTVV.

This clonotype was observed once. This CDR3 is CASSRQPLNRGTYGYTF. DNA for the CDR3: TGTGCCAGCAGCCGACAGCCTCTTAACCGGGGAACCTATGGCTACACCTTC. V gene TRBV5-5 combines with J gene TRBJ1-2; TRBD1 is a possible D gene (5 bases). The CDR3 contains 17 residues. Germline assignment: CDR1 SGHKS and CDR2 YYEKEE (reference sequence). Trimming removed 4 bases at V and 4 bases at J, with 23 bases between.

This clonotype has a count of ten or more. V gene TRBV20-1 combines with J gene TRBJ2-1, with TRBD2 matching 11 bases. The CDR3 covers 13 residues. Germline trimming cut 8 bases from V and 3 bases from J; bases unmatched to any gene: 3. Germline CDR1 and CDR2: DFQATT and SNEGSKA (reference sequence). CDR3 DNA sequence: TGCAGTCCCGGGACTAGCGGCTACAATGAGCAGTTCTTC. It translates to CSPGTSGYNEQFF.

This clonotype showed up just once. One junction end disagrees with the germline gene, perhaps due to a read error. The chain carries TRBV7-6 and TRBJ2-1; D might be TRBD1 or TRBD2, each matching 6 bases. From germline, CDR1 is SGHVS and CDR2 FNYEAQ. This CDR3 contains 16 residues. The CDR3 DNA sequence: TGTGCCAGCAGCAAAGGCCCCTGGACGGGGGACAATGAGGAGTTCTTC. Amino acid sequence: CASSKGPWTGDNEEFF.

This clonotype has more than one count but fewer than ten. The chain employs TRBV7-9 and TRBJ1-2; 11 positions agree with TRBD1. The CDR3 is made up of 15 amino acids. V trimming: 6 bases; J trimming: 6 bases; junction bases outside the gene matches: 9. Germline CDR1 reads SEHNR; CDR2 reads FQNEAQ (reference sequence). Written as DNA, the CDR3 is TGTGCCAGCAGGAGAGGGACAGGGGGTGAGGATGGCTACACCTTC. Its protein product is CASRRGTGGEDGYTF. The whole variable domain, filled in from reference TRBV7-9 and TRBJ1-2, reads DTGVSQNPRHKITKRGQNVTFRCDPISEHNRLYWYRQTLGQGPEFLTYFQNEAQLEKSRLLSDRFSAERPKGSFSTLEIQRTEQGDSAMYLCASRRGTGGEDGYTFGSGTRLTVV.

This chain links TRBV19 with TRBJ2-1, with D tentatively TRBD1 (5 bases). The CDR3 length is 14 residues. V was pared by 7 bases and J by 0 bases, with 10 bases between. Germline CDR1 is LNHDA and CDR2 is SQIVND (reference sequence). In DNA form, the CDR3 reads TGTGCCAGTAAGGGGCCGAGCTCCTACAATGAGCAGTTCTTC. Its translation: CASKGPSSYNEQFF.

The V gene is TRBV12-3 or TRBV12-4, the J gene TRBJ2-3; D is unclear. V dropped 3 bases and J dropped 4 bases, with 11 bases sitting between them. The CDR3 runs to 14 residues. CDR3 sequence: CASSFNQRSDTQYF. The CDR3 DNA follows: TGTGCCAGCAGTTTTAATCAAAGGTCAGATACGCAGTATTTT.

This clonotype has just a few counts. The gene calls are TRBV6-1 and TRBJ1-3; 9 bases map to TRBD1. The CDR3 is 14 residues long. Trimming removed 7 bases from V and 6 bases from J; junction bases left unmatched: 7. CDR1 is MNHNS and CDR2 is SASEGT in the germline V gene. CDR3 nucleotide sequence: TGTGCCAGCATTACAGGGGGCGGTTTAAACACCATATATTTT. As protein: CASITGGGLNTIYF.

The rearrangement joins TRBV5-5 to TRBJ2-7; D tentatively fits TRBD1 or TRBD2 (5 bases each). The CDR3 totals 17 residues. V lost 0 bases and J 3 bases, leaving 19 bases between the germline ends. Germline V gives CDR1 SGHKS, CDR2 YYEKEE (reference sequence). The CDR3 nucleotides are TGTGCCAGCAGCTTGGTTCTCCTTGGGGGACGAAGCTACGAGCAGTACTTC. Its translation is CASSLVLLGGRSYEQYF.

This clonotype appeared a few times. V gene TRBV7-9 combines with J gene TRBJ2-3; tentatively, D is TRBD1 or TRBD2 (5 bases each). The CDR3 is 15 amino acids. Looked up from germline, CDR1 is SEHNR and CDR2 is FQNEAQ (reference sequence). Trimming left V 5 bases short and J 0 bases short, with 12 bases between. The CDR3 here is CASSDLGASTDTQYF. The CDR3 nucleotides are TGTGCCAGCAGCGACCTCGGGGCTAGCACAGATACGCAGTATTTT.

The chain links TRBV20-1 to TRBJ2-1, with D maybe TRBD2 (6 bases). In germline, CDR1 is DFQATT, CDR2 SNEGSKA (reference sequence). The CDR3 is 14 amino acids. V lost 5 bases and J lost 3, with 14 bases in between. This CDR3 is CSASGLTGYNEQFF. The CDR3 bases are TGCAGTGCTTCCGGACTAACGGGCTACAATGAGCAGTTCTTC.

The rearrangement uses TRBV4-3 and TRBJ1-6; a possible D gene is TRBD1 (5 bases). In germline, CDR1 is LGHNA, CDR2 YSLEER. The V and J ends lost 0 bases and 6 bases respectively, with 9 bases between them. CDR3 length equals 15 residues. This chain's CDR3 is CASSQERQGNSPLHF. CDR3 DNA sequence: TGCGCCAGCAGCCAAGAGAGGCAGGGTAATTCACCCCTCCACTTT.

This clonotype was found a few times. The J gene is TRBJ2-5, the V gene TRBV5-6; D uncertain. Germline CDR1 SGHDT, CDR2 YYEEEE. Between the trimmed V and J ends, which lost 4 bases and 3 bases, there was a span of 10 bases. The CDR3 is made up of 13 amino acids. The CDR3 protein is CASSPPRKETQYF. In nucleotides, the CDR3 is TGTGCCAGCAGCCCCCCTCGGAAAGAGACCCAGTACTTC.